The sequence of this TCR beta chain was determined in a study of molecular identifiers for immune sequencing clone quantification (dated by TCRdb to 2016 to 2018). Broadly, across the study: For a replicate experiment, RNA from approximately 20,000 or 100,000 naive CD8 T cells was divided into five aliquots, of which four were sequenced. This methods study used CD8 T cells to benchmark TCR RNA copy counting and molecular-identifier clustering-based TCR repertoire sequencing (MIDCIRS). General findings and caveats noted by the study authors: In CMV-specific effector cells, clones with more than 20 RNA copies accounted for over 97% of molecules, whereas in naive cells such clones accounted for under 1%. Without barcode sub-clustering, chimeric consensus sequences inflated TCR diversity; chimeras reached as high as 47%. The naive libraries included spiked-in Jurkat TCR RNA (over nine copies' worth), and this RNA is not part of the donor repertoire. Even against a background of around 950,000 naive CD8 T cells, spiked-in Jurkat TCR RNA amounting to a single cell's worth was reported to be detectable. Identical TCR molecules sharing a barcode could cause highly expanded clone sizes to be underestimated. Modeling gave about three recovered TCR RNA copies per cell versus approximately 11 by digital PCR, implying about 30% capture efficiency.

In regard to this clonotype: The antigen this receptor binds is unknown. One base away there is no much larger clone; base qualities are not given.

Libraries of naive CD8 T cells were built from approximately 22,000 to 940,000 sorted cells, with 10%, 30% or 50% of the purified RNA used. On a BD FACSAria II, naive CD8 T cells were FACS-sorted as CD8+CD4-CCR7+CD45RA+ and collected into RLT Plus buffer. Approximately nine TCR copies' worth of Jurkat RNA were spiked into roughly 17,000-1,100,000 naive CD8 T cell samples to test detection sensitivity. CD8 T cells were enriched with RosetteSep CD8+ T Cell Enrichment Cocktail and Ficoll-Paque, followed by ACK red cell lysis. Libraries were made using PCR. TCRdb names NextSeq 500 as the instrument used. Preparation of bulk TCR libraries followed a previously described approach, with the TCR primers listed in Table S5. The Qiagen AllPrep DNA/RNA kit was used to purify total RNA. Reads from multiple sequencing runs of the same library were pooled before analysis. The paper's processing steps were these. Reads were retained only if an exact TCR constant sequence was present, and the retained reads were trimmed to 150 nt and grouped according to their 12-nt molecular barcodes. Reads inside each barcode group were sub-clustered using a 15% Levenshtein threshold, and a quality-weighted consensus sequence was constructed for each RNA molecule. Non-functional sequences were removed, as were lower-count sequences one edit away from another. Barcode sub-clusters with fewer than 20% of the maximum read count were removed, based on fitting two negative binomial distributions. TCRdb reran the public reads through fastp at Q25 and MiXCR, keeping productive beta chains. Duplicate CDR3 protein sequences are folded into a single record with the most common DNA and genes. The V and J calls and clone size come from TCRdb's table, not from the authors' own analysis. Recorded for this sample are some 590,000 distinct CDR3 sequences; about 25% of them occurred a single time. Approximately 0.75% of the sample is in the top ten clones.

The CDR3 starts with the cysteine, ends with the phenylalanine, and has 16 residues. The DNA shown is the 48-base CDR3, in frame from base 1. According to the germline V gene (reference sequence), CDR1 reads MNHEY and CDR2 reads SMNVEV. Trimming at the junction amounts to 3 bases on V and 0 bases on J, and the germline ends lie 9 bases apart. The specimen sequenced was naive CD8+ T cells from blood, with Jurkat cell RNA spiked in. The sample's cell subset or site label, decoded: FACS-sorted CD8+CD4-CCR7+CD45RA+ naive T cells. This chain joins TRBV27 to TRBJ1-6; no D gene call is confident. This clonotype was sampled from a human donor in good health. Some libraries in this study had Jurkat cell RNA spiked in. The DNA is TGTGCCAGCAGTTTCCTACGGAGCTCCTATAATTCACCCCTCCACTTT. This translates into CASSFLRSSYNSPLHF.